The text below deals with one T cell receptor (beta chain). In the authors' methods: Reference gene primer amplification yielded estimated nucleated cell counts. Generated by immunoSEQ multiplex PCR, the TCRdb table keeps only in-frame clones and is missing some. The V and J calls and the clone size are those of that table, but D and trimming were determined from the DNA. Here the sample spans 310,000 or so clones, around 90% being singletons. V lost 4 bases and J 2 bases, leaving 7 bases between the germline ends. Germline V gene lookup returns CDR1 SGHVS and CDR2 FQNEAQ. The CDR3 loop spans 13 amino acids. These data are taken from a study of blood T cell repertoires in COVID-19. Study as a whole: PBMCs, B-cell-depleted T cells, or T cells were the source of the cDNA or gDNA that made up the material.

The genes are TRBV7-8 and TRBJ2-3; a possible D gene is TRBD2 (5 bases). Sequenced: peripheral blood. The TCR comes from a man between 18 and 35 years old who had recovered from COVID-19. This CDR3 reads CASSSAATDTQYF. In nucleotides, the CDR3 is TGTGCCAGCAGCTCAGCGGCCACAGATACGCAGTATTTT.